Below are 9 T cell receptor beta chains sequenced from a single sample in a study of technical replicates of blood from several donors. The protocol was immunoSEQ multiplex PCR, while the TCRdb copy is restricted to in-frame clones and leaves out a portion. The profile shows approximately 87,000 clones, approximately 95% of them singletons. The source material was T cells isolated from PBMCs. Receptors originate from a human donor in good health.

DNA of the CDR3: TGCAGCGTTGAACCCCTCGGACTAGCGGAGATATACGAGCAGTACTTC. Protein product: CSVEPLGLAEIYEQYF. The chain links TRBV29-1 to TRBJ2-7; 10 bases line up with TRBD2. Germline-derived CDR1 and CDR2 are SQVTM and ANQGSEA. The length of the CDR3 is 16 residues. V shed 2 bases and J 4 bases; nucleotides not matched to a gene: 11.

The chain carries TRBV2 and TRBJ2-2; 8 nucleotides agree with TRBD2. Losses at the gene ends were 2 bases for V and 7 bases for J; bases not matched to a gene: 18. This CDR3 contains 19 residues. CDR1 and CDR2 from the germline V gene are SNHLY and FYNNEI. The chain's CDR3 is CASSEKNGGLVAMGGELFF. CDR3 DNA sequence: TGTGCCAGCAGTGAAAAAAATGGGGGACTAGTAGCAATGGGCGGGGAGCTGTTTTTT.

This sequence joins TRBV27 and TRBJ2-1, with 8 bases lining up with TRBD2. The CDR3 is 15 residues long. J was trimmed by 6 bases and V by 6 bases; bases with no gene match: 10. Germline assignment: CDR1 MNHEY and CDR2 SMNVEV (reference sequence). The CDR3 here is CASRKPGLVANEQFF. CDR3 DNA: TGTGCCAGCAGAAAACCGGGACTAGTGGCCAATGAGCAGTTCTTC.

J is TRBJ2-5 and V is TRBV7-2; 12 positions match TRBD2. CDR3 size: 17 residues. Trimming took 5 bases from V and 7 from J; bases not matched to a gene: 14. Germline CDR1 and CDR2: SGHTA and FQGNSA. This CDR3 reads CASSLGPLAGGGWTQYF. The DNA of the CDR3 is TGTGCCAGCAGCCTCGGGCCGCTAGCGGGAGGGGGTTGGACCCAGTACTTC.

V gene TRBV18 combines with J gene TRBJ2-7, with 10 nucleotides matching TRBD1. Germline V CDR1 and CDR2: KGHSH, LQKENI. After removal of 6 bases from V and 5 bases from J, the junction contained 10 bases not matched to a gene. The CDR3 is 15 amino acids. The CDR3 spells CASSLRQGARNEQYF. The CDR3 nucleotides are TGTGCCAGCTCTCTTAGACAGGGGGCGAGAAACGAGCAGTACTTC.

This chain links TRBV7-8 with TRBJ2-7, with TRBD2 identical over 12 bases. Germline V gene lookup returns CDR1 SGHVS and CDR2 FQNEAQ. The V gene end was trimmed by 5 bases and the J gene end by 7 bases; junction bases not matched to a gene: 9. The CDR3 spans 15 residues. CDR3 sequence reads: CASSPWTSGIGEQYF. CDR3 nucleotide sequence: TGTGCCAGCAGCCCCTGGACTAGCGGGATCGGTGAGCAGTACTTC.

The CDR3 sequence is CASRTGGTGELFF. CDR3 coding DNA: TGTGCCAGCAGGACAGGGGGCACCGGGGAGCTGTTTTTT. The chain is built from TRBV9 and TRBJ2-2; TRBD1 aligns across 9 bases. Germline V lookup: CDR1 SGDLS, CDR2 YYNGEE. The CDR3 is 13 residues long. V trimming: 5 bases; J trimming: 4 bases; junction bases outside the gene matches: 0. The variable domain in full, completed from reference TRBV9 and TRBJ2-2, reads DSGVTQTPKHLITATGQRVTLRCSPRSGDLSVYWYQQSLDQGLQFLIQYYNGEERAKGNILERFSAQQFPDLHSELNLSSLELGDSALYFCASRTGGTGELFFGEGSRLTVL.

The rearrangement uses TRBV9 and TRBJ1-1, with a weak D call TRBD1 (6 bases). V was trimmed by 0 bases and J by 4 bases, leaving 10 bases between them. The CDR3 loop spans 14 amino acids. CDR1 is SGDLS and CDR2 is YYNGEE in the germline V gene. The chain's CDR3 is CASSVGGGSTEAFF. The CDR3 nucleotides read TGTGCCAGCAGCGTAGGTGGGGGCAGCACTGAAGCTTTCTTT. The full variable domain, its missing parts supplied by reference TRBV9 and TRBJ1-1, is DSGVTQTPKHLITATGQRVTLRCSPRSGDLSVYWYQQSLDQGLQFLIQYYNGEERAKGNILERFSAQQFPDLHSELNLSSLELGDSALYFCASSVGGGSTEAFFGQGTRLTVV.

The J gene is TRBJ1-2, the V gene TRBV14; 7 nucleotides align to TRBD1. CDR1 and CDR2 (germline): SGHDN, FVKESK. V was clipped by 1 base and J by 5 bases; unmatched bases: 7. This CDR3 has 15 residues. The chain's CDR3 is CASSQVRDSFYGYTF. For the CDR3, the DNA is TGTGCCAGCAGCCAAGTAAGGGACAGCTTTTATGGCTACACCTTC.